A selection of T cell receptor beta chains follows, all from one sample in a study of blood T cell repertoires in COVID-19. Assay: immunoSEQ multiplex PCR; the TCRdb copy retains only in-frame clones and omits some. The sample yields 130,000 or so clones, 88% seen once. Sequences were obtained from peripheral blood. The receptors were gathered from a man in his sixties or seventies with active COVID-19. CDR3s include the opening cysteine and the closing phenylalanine or tryptophan. D genes are given only for firm matches. Clone size is given for some rows only: seen once, a few or many times, or a class if the clone is expanded.

j_call | v_call | d_call | clone_size | cdr3_aa | cdr3_nt
TRBJ2-4 | TRBV28 | TRBD1 | - | CASSFRTGRGGNIQYF | TGTGCCAGCAGTTTCCGGACAGGGAGAGGGGGGAACATTCAGTACTTC
TRBJ2-7 | TRBV4-1 | - | - | CASSPPGGSGISEQYF | TGCGCCAGCAGCCCCCCCGGGGGTAGCGGAATTAGCGAGCAGTACTTC
TRBJ1-3 | TRBV2 | - | - | CASRAEFGNTIYF | TGTGCCAGCAGGGCGGAGTTTGGAAACACCATATATTTT
TRBJ1-5 | TRBV19 | TRBD1 | - | CASSRGTGYGQPQHF | TGTGCCAGTAGTCGGGGGACAGGGTATGGGCAGCCCCAGCATTTT
TRBJ2-2 | TRBV9 | - | - | CASSVTGPGELFF | TGTGCCAGCAGCGTTACAGGGCCCGGGGAGCTGTTTTTT
TRBJ2-5 | TRBV28 | - | - | CASSIGIGPGYF | TGTGCCAGCAGCATCGGGATCGGTCCTGGATACTTC
TRBJ2-4 | TRBV28 | TRBD1 | - | CASSRDRVGNIQYF | TGTGCCAGCAGTCGGGACAGGGTCGGGAACATTCAGTACTTC
TRBJ2-3 | TRBV10-2 | TRBD1 | - | CASSGLPGTGSDTQYF | TGCGCCAGCAGCGGGCTCCCGGGGACAGGGTCAGATACGCAGTATTTT
TRBJ2-7 | TRBV2 | - | - | CASSADTLLQYF | TGTGCCAGCAGTGCGGACACGCTACTGCAGTACTTC
TRBJ2-2 | TRBV11-2 | TRBD1 | - | CASSSGQGGNTGELFF | TGTGCCAGCAGCTCGGGACAGGGCGGTAACACCGGGGAGCTGTTTTTT
TRBJ2-1 | TRBV3-1/TRBV3-2 | TRBD2 | - | CASSHMTSANNEQFF | TGTGCCAGCAGCCACATGACTAGCGCTAACAATGAGCAGTTCTTC
TRBJ2-7 | TRBV11-2 | - | - | CASSSPRETHEQYF | TGTGCCAGCAGCTCCCCCCGGGAGACCCACGAGCAGTACTTC
TRBJ1-3 | TRBV30 | - | - | CAWSPPPGNTIYF | TGTGCCTGGAGCCCCCCCCCGGGAAACACCATATATTTT
TRBJ1-1 | TRBV5-4 | - | - | CASSPRGGTEAFF | TGTGCCAGCAGCCCTCGGGGAGGGACTGAAGCTTTCTTT
TRBJ2-6 | TRBV28 | - | few | CASSFGGFSGANVLTF | TGTGCCAGCAGTTTTGGGGGGTTTTCTGGGGCCAACGTCCTGACTTTC
TRBJ2-5 | TRBV6-1 | - | - | CASSEVDSQETQYF | TGTGCCAGCAGTGAAGTTGACAGCCAAGAGACCCAGTACTTC
TRBJ1-1 | TRBV7-3 | TRBD1 | - | CASSLKPLSDRVGNTEAFF | TGTGCCAGCAGCTTAAAACCCCTATCCGACAGGGTTGGGAACACTGAAGCTTTCTTT
TRBJ2-1 | TRBV5-1 | - | - | CASSPGTADEQFF | TGCGCCAGCAGCCCTGGGACTGCGGATGAGCAGTTCTTC
TRBJ1-1 | TRBV7-9 | - | - | CASSFGADTEAFF | TGTGCCAGCAGCTTTGGGGCCGACACTGAAGCTTTCTTT
TRBJ2-7 | TRBV7-9 | - | - | CASSSLAVHTTYEQYF | TGTGCCAGCAGCTCATTAGCGGTCCACACCACCTACGAGCAGTACTTC
TRBJ2-1 | TRBV6-2/TRBV6-3 | TRBD1 | - | CASSRGGLDNEQFF | TGTGCCAGCAGCCGAGGGGGCTTAGACAATGAGCAGTTCTTC
TRBJ1-6 | TRBV6-5 | TRBD1 | - | CASYSGQSNSPLHF | TGTGCCAGTTACTCGGGACAGAGTAATTCACCCCTCCACTTT
TRBJ1-4 | TRBV28 | - | - | CASSLTATNEKLFF | TGTGCCAGCAGTCTGACTGCAACTAATGAAAAACTGTTTTTT
TRBJ2-1 | TRBV6-5 | - | once | CASSYDSYNEQFF | TGTGCCAGCAGTTACGACAGTTACAATGAGCAGTTCTTC
TRBJ1-2 | TRBV28 | - | - | CATSSAGMYGYTF | TGTGCCACCTCGTCCGCAGGGATGTATGGCTACACCTTC
TRBJ2-3 | TRBV18 | - | once | CASSPRERGTQYF | TGTGCCAGCTCACCACGGGAGAGAGGTACGCAGTATTTT
TRBJ2-1 | TRBV2 | - | once | CASSPAGSSYNEQFF | TGTGCCAGCAGTCCTGCGGGGAGCTCCTACAATGAGCAGTTCTTC
TRBJ1-2 | TRBV5-1 | TRBD1 | - | CASSLAGQGSDYGYTF | TGCGCCAGCAGCTTGGCGGGACAGGGGTCTGACTATGGCTACACCTTC
TRBJ1-2 | TRBV27 | - | - | CASTSGVPGGYTF | TGTGCCAGCACCTCGGGAGTTCCTGGCGGCTACACCTTC
TRBJ1-4 | TRBV6-5 | TRBD1 | once | CASKVNAGGEKLFF | TGTGCCAGCAAAGTGAACGCAGGGGGGGAAAAACTGTTTTTT